Sequencing of this T cell receptor beta chain was carried out in a study of cytomegalovirus exposure and HLA in healthy donors. Study as a whole: Falling in the Caucasian-associated ancestry cluster were 80% to 90% of 398 genotyped donors.

The PCR contained 60 Vbeta and 13 Jbeta primers. Profiled with immunoSEQ multiplex PCR; TCRdb holds only in-frame clones, not every one. The sample records under 200,000 clones, roughly 85% being singletons. Trimming removed 6 bases from V and 2 bases from J; junction bases left unmatched: 9. The CDR3 has 19 amino acids. Germline V gene data show CDR1 as MNHEY and CDR2 as SMNVEV (reference sequence). The source of this sequence is a male donor in good health and CMV-seronegative. Sequencing used PBMCs. The chain combines TRBV27 with TRBJ2-2; 16 nucleotides align to TRBD2. The DNA of the CDR3 is TGTGCCAGCAGCCGTCCGGGACTAGCGGGAGGGCCCAACACCGGGGAGCTGTTTTTT. Its translation: CASSRPGLAGGPNTGELFF.